The sample holds many counts of the clone carrying this T cell receptor beta chain. Antigen: not known. Germline and junction disagree at one end, which may indicate a read error. The CDR3 covers 13 residues. Germline CDR1 and CDR2: SGHRS and YFSETQ. Unique molecular identifiers tagged the TCRbeta library. TCRdb reanalysed the PCR reads using MiXCR and keeps one entry per CDR3 protein. The sample has almost 600,000 distinct CDR3 sequences; roughly 30% are singletons. The data were obtained in a study of T-cell reconstitution after alpha-beta-depleted transplantation in children. General observations from the study: The main origin of T-cell counts and diversity one year after transplant was newly produced T cells. Several hundred expanded graft clones reportedly supplied alpha-beta T cells about two months after transplant. TCRbeta diversity was high at day 60 in some patients (a result of surviving recipient T cells and thymic progenitors).

Specimen: PBMCs, collected before TCRalphabeta/CD19-depleted stem cell transplant. This TCR was recovered from a boy younger than two with Wiskott-Aldrich syndrome, due to receive a stem cell transplant. The chain recombines TRBV5-1 with TRBJ2-1; D call uncertain. The CDR3 spells CASSLVAYNEQFF. Written as DNA, the CDR3 is TGTGCCAGCAGTTTGGTAGCCTACAATGAGCAGTTCTTC.